These 20 T cell receptor beta chains came from one sample sequenced in a study of tumor-infiltrating lymphocytes in primary liver carcinoma. Each 20-30 mg portion of unsorted bulk tissue served as the source for co-extraction of RNA and DNA. The authors made TCR beta cDNA from about 500 ng total RNA with a constant-region primer. Libraries covering TCR beta were generated through three nested multiplex PCR rounds (using a slightly modified ARM-PCR). Two initial PCR rounds of around 9 cycles each paired TRBV1-TRBV30 forward primers with a C-beta reverse primer. TCRdb re-derived calls from the multiplex PCR reads in MiXCR, one entry per CDR3 protein. The profile covers more than 70,000 distinct CDR3 sequences, with 72% appearing a single time and around 19% taken by the ten largest. The sequencing input was liver tumor tissue from sampling region 1. Specified subset: tumor region T1, superior pole. Source of these receptors: a man aged 35 to 55 with primary liver carcinoma and hepatitis B virus infection.

The chain uses TRBV28 and TRBJ2-4; D is undetermined. The germline V gene encodes CDR1 MDHEN and CDR2 SYDVKM. Trimming took 6 bases from V and 7 from J, leaving 16 bases between them. This CDR3 has 14 amino acids. The CDR3 DNA is TGTGCCAGCAGCACCGGACGAGAACCGAACATTCAGTACTTC. Translating gives CASSTGREPNIQYF.

Notes on this clonotype: At one of its ends the junction is not consistent with the germline gene, which may arise from a read error. The chain recombines TRBV7-8 with TRBJ2-2, with D unresolved. Looked up from germline, CDR1 is SGHVS and CDR2 is FQNEAQ. This CDR3 is built from 14 residues. The CDR3, as DNA: TGTGCCAGCAGCTTAATGCGATACACCGTGGAGCTGTTTTTT. Amino acids: CASSLMRYTVELFF. The full variable domain, rest sourced from reference TRBV7-8 and TRBJ2-2, is GAGVSQSPRYKVAKRGQDVALRCDPISGHVSLFWYQQALGQGPEFLTYFQNEAQLDKSGLPSDRFFAERPEGSVSTLKIQRTQQEDSAVYLCASSLMRYTVELFFGEGSRLTVL.

This chain links TRBV29-1 with TRBJ2-4; perhaps TRBD2 as D (6 bases). Germline CDR1 reads SQVTM; CDR2 reads ANQGSEA. CDR3 size: 11 residues. This CDR3 reads CIIDVEGQAYF. The CDR3 region has the DNA TGCATCATTGACGTGGAGGGCCAGGCATACTTC.

Concerning this clonotype itself: This likely comes from a read error, as the CDR3 has no conserved phenylalanine or tryptophan at its end. This chain joins TRBV6-1 and TRBJ2-7; D not certain. Trimming shortened V by 7 bases and J by 3 bases, and 13 bases separated the two germline ends. Germline values: CDR1 MNHNS, CDR2 SASEGT. The CDR3 runs to 13 residues. The DNA of the CDR3 is TGTGCCAGCACTGGATGGGTTTTCTACGAGCAGTACTCC. Protein: CASTGWVFYEQYS.

Regarding this clonotype: This CDR3 fails to terminate in the conserved phenylalanine or tryptophan, so it likely reflects a read error. This chain links TRBV6-1 with TRBJ2-2, with 7 bases fitting TRBD1. Germline lookup yields CDR1 MNHNS and CDR2 SASEGT. The CDR3 is made up of 15 amino acids. CDR3 bases: TGTACCAGCAGTGAATACGGGACAGATACCGGGGAGCTGTTTTTA. This gives the protein CTSSEYGTDTGELFL.

This clonotype has ten or more counts. DNA of the CDR3: TGCGCCAGCAGCCCATCAAACGACAGCCCTCCGAGGGAGCAGTACTTC. It codes for CASSPSNDSPPREQYF. This chain links TRBV4-1 with TRBJ2-7; TRBD1 might be the D (5 bases). CDR1 is MGHRA, CDR2 YSYEKL, per germline. The V gene lost 4 bases and the J gene lost 7 bases, with 23 bases spanning the gap. The CDR3 consists of 16 residues.

A remark on this clonotype: A much larger clone lies a single base off, so this may be a read error. V is TRBV28 and J is TRBJ2-7; 12 nucleotides match TRBD1. V shed 5 bases and J 8 bases; nucleotides not matched to a gene: 10. Germline V gene sequence: CDR1 MDHEN, CDR2 SYDVKM. CDR3 length equals 15 residues. The CDR3 here is CASSLPGQGAYKQYF. DNA for the CDR3: TGTGCCAGCAGTCTTCCGGGACAGGGGGCGTACAAGCAGTACTTC.

The chain employs TRBV7-2 and TRBJ2-3; the D is unclear. V was trimmed by 1 base and J by 2 bases, leaving 10 bases between them. The CDR3 is 15 residues long. Germline CDR1 SGHTA, CDR2 FQGNSA. CDR3 coding DNA: TGTGCCAGCAGCTTAGTAGGACGGGTCACAGATACGCAGTATTTT. Translation: CASSLVGRVTDTQYF.

This clonotype was seen many times. The V gene is TRBV5-8, the J gene TRBJ2-7; D uncertain. The germline V gene encodes CDR1 SGHTS and CDR2 YDEGEE. The V and J ends lost 4 bases and 5 bases respectively, with 7 bases between them. The CDR3 length is 11 residues. DNA of the CDR3: TGTGCCAGCAGCCGGGTCCACGAGCAGTACTTC. Translating it yields CASSRVHEQYF.

Concerning this clonotype: This could be a read error, since a much larger clone is one nucleotide away. The chain combines TRBV5-1 with TRBJ2-1; 7 nucleotides match TRBD1. This CDR3 comprises 15 residues. Germline V gene sequence: CDR1 SGHRS, CDR2 YFSETQ. Unmatched junction bases numbered 9, after V lost 6 bases and J lost 3 bases. CDR3 region: CASNPGTANYNEQFF. The CDR3 nucleotides are TGCGCCAGCAACCCCGGGACAGCCAACTACAATGAGCAGTTCTTC.

A note on this clonotype: The junction departs from germline at one end; a sequencing error may be responsible. V and J are TRBV12-3 or TRBV12-4 and TRBJ2-6; tentatively, D is TRBD1 (5 bases). The CDR3 totals 16 residues. CDR3 bases: TGTGCCAGTAGTGTATCTTCGCACTCTGGGGCCAACGTCCCGACTTTC. Translation: CASSVSSHSGANVPTF.

V is TRBV24-1 and J is TRBJ2-1; D not certain. V was shortened by 4 bases and J by 10 bases, with 16 bases between the two germline ends. There are 14 residues in the CDR3. The germline gives CDR1 KGHDR, CDR2 SFDVKD. CDR3 DNA: TGTGCCACCAGTGACTTGGTTGGGATCAGGGAGCAGTTCTTC. Protein product: CATSDLVGIREQFF.

Remarks on this clonotype: Germline is not matched at one junction end, which may reflect a read error. The genes are TRBV12-3 or TRBV12-4 and TRBJ2-7; the D gene could be TRBD1 or TRBD2 (5 bases each). This CDR3 region has 14 residues. The DNA for the CDR3 is TGTGCCGGCAGTACCCAAAACGGGGCCTACGAGCACTACTTC. Amino acid sequence: CAGSTQNGAYEHYF.

Note on this clonotype: One end of the junction is discordant with germline, which a read error may explain. The chain carries TRBV6-1 and TRBJ1-1; D not resolved. The germline V gene encodes CDR1 MNHNS and CDR2 SASEGT. CDR3 size: 14 residues. The CDR3 DNA sequence: TGTGCTAGCAGACCCTCCGGACCGAGCACTGAAGCTTTCTTT. Protein product: CASRPSGPSTEAFF.

This chain links TRBV20-1 with TRBJ2-3; possibly TRBD1 for D (7 bases). The CDR3 has 15 amino acids. The V end was cut by 3 bases, the J end by 2 bases, with 15 bases between. Germline V gene sequence: CDR1 DFQATT, CDR2 SNEGSKA (reference sequence). The CDR3, as DNA: TGCAGTGCTAGCACCGCGGGGACAGACACAGATACGCAGTATTTT. Amino acids: CSASTAGTDTDTQYF.

Worth noting for this clonotype: It may be a read error: a sequence one base away is much more abundant. This rearrangement joins TRBV7-2 to TRBJ2-7, with D possibly being TRBD2 (7 bases). The V and J ends lost 6 bases and 3 bases respectively, with 18 bases between them. CDR1 and CDR2 (germline): SGHTA, FQGNSA. The CDR3 has 15 amino acids. CDR3 sequence (DNA): TGTACCAGCAGGCGGGAGCGGGACAACTTCTACGAGCAGTACTTC. It codes for CTSRRERDNFYEQYF. The whole variable domain, remainder taken from reference TRBV7-2 and TRBJ2-7, is GAGVSQSPSNKVTEKGKDVELRCDPISGHTALYWYRQSLGQGLEFLIYFQGNSAPDKSGLPSDRFSAERTGGSVSTLTIQRTQQEDSAVYLCTSRRERDNFYEQYFGPGTRLTVT.

V usage is TRBV11-2 and J usage is TRBJ2-3, with D unclear. Trimming stripped 5 bases from V and 5 bases from J, with 17 bases between. The CDR3 runs 15 residues. Looked up from germline, CDR1 is SGHAT and CDR2 is FQNNGV. CDR3 region: CASSTLTPWGDTQYF. The DNA for the CDR3 is TGTGCCAGCAGCACTTTGACCCCGTGGGGAGATACGCAGTATTTT.

About this clonotype: Mismatch with germline at one junction end may stem from a read error. This sequence joins TRBV6-1 and TRBJ2-3, with TRBD2 matching over 11 bases. The V gene's germline CDR1 is MNHNS and CDR2 SASEGT. This CDR3 contains 18 residues. The CDR3 DNA sequence: TGTGCCAGCAGTGAAGCTACTAGCGGGAGTCATGCCGCAGATATGCAGTATTTT. Protein product: CASSEATSGSHAADMQYF.

This chain links TRBV29-1 with TRBJ2-7, with D possibly being TRBD2 (5 bases). V gave up 8 bases and J gave up 8 bases, with 13 bases separating them. This CDR3 has 10 amino acids. Per the germline V gene, CDR1 is SQVTM and CDR2 is ANQGSEA. The CDR3 DNA sequence: TGCAGCATTGGGGAGTACAAGCAGTACTTC. It is translated as CSIGEYKQYF.

This clonotype was counted a few times. A much larger clone lies a single base off, so this may be a read error. The chain joins TRBV5-1 to TRBJ2-1; 7 bases are shared with TRBD2. CDR1 is SGHRS and CDR2 is YFSETQ in the germline V gene. This CDR3 spans 17 amino acids. DNA for the CDR3: TGCGCCGGCAGCTTGTTTAGCGGGCCCAGCTCCTACAATGAGCAGTTCTTC. Encoded protein: CAGSLFSGPSSYNEQFF.